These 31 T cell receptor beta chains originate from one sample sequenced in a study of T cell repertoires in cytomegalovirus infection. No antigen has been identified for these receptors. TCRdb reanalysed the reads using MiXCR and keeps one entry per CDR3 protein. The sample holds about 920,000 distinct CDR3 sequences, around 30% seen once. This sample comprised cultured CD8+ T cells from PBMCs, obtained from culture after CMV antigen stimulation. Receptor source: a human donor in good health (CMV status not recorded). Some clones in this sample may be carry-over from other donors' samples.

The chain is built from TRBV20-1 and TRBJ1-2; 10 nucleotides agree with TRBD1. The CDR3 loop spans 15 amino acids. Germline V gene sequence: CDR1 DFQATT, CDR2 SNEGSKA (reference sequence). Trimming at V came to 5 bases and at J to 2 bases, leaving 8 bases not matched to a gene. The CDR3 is CSALDRGLGNYGYTF. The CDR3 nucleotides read TGCAGTGCTCTTGACAGGGGGCTTGGAAACTATGGCTACACCTTC.

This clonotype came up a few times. CDR3 coding DNA: TGCGCCAGCAGCCAAGATGAAGGTGCAACCGACAATGAGCAGTTCTTC. It codes for CASSQDEGATDNEQFF. The chain couples TRBV4-1 to TRBJ2-1; no clear D. The V end was cut by 0 bases, the J end by 5 bases, with 14 bases between. Germline assignment: CDR1 MGHRA and CDR2 YSYEKL. This CDR3 has 16 residues.

The DNA for the CDR3 is TGTGCCAGCAGCCGGGACCCCATGGCCCTCCACTTT. Translated: CASSRDPMALHF. The chain recombines TRBV14 with TRBJ1-6; D possibly corresponds to TRBD1 (5 bases). This CDR3 comprises 12 residues. Germline CDR1 SGHDN, CDR2 FVKESK. The V gene lost 4 bases and the J gene lost 14 bases, with 12 bases spanning the gap.

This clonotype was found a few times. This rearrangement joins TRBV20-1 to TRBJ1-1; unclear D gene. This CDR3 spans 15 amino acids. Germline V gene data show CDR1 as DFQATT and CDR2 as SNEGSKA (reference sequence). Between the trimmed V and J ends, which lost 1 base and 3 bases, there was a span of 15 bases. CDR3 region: CSARGKRLKDTEAFF. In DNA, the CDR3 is TGCAGTGCTAGAGGCAAGAGGCTGAAGGACACTGAAGCTTTCTTT.

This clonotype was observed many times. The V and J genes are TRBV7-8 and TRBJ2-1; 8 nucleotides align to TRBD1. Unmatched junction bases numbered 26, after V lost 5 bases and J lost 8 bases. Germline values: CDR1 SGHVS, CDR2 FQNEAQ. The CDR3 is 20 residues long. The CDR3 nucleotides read TGTGCCAGCAGCCGAACGGGACAGGCAATTATGGCTTACTCGGGGGATGAGCAGTTCTTC. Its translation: CASSRTGQAIMAYSGDEQFF.

Here the CDR3 DNA reads TGTGCCAGCAGCGTAGAGGGGGGGCCGCTCACAGATACGCAGTATTTT. Protein product: CASSVEGGPLTDTQYF. J is TRBJ2-3 and V is TRBV9; TRBD2 might be the D (7 bases). Germline CDR1 reads SGDLS; CDR2 reads YYNGEE. The CDR3 covers 16 residues. The V end was cut by 0 bases, the J end by 2 bases, with 13 bases between.

The CDR3 nucleotides are TGTGCCAGCAGCTTAGTAGGGAGTACATTTGGGTTGGGGACTGAAGCTTTCTTT. Translation: CASSLVGSTFGLGTEAFF. V gene TRBV11-2 combines with J gene TRBJ1-1; no definite D call. V shed 1 base and J shed 5 bases, with 23 bases lying between them. The CDR3 spans 18 residues. Looked up from germline, CDR1 is SGHAT and CDR2 is FQNNGV.

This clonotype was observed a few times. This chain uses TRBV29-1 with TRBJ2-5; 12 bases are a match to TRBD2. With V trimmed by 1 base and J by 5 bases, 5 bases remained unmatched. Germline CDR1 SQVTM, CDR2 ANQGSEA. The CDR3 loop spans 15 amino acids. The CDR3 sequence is CSVEGTSGVEETQYF. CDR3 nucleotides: TGCAGCGTTGAAGGGACTAGCGGGGTGGAGGAGACCCAGTACTTC.

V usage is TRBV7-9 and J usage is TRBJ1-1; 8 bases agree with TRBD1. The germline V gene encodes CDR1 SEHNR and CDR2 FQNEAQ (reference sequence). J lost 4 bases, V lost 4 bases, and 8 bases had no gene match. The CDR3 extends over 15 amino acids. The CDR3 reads CASSSPQGAFTEAFF. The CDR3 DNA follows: TGTGCCAGCAGCTCGCCTCAGGGGGCGTTCACTGAAGCTTTCTTT.

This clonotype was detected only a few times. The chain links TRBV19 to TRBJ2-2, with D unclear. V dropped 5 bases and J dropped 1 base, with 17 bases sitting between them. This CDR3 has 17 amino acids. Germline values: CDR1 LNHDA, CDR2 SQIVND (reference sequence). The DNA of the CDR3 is TGTGCCAGTAGTCTACTTCCCCACAGTTTGAACACCGGGGAGCTGTTTTTT. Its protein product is CASSLLPHSLNTGELFF.

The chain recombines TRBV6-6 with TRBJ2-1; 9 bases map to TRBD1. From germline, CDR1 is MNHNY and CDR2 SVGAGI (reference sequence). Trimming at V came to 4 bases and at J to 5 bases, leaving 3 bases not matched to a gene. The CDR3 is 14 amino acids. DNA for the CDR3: TGTGCCAGCAGTTTCAGGACAGGGGACAATGAGCAGTTCTTC. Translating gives CASSFRTGDNEQFF.

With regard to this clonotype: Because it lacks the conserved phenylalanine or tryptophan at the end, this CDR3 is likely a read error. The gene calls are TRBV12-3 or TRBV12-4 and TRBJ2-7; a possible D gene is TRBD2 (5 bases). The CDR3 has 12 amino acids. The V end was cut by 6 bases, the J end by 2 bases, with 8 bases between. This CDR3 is CASSIGTYEQYS. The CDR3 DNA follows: TGTGCCAGCAGCATCGGGACCTACGAGCAGTACTCC.

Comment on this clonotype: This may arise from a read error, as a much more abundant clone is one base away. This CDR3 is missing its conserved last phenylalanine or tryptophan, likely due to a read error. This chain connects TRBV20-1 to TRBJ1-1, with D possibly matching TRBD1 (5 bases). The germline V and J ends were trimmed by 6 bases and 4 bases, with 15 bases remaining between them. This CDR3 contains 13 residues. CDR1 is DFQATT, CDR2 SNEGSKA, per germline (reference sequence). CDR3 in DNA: TGCAGTGCCAGCCGAGGGGCGGTCACTGAAGCTTTCTCT. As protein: CSASRGAVTEAFS.

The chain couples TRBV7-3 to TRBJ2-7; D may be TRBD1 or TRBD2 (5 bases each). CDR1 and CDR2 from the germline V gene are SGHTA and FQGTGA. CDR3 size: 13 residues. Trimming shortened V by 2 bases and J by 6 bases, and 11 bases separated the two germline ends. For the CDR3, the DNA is TGTGCCAGCAGCTTACTATCAGGGAGCGAGCAGTACGTC. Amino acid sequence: CASSLLSGSEQYV.

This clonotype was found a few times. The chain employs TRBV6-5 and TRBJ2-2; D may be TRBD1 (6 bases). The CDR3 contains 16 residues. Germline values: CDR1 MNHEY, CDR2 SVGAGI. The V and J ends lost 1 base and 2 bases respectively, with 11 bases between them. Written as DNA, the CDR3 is TGTGCCAGCAGTTACTTAGGGACATATAACACCGGGGAGCTGTTTTTT. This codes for CASSYLGTYNTGELFF.

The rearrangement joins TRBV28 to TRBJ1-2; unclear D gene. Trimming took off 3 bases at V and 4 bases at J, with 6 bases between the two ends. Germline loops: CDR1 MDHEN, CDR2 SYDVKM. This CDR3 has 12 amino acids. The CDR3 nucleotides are TGTGCCAGCAGTTTCGTTGCCTATGGCTACACCTTC. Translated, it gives CASSFVAYGYTF.

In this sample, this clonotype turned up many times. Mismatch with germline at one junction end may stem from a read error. CDR3 in amino acids: CASSLGLAGNNEQFF. CDR3 DNA sequence: TGTGCTAGCAGCTTAGGACTAGCGGGAAACAATGAGCAGTTCTTC. The chain uses TRBV28 and TRBJ2-1; TRBD2 aligns across 12 bases. Germline values: CDR1 MDHEN, CDR2 SYDVKM. The CDR3 is made up of 15 amino acids.

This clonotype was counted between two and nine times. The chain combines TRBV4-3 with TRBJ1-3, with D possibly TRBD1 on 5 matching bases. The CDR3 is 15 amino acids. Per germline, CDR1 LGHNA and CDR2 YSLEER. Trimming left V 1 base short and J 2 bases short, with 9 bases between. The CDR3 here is CASSQVAGPGNTIYF. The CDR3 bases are TGCGCCAGCAGCCAAGTGGCAGGGCCTGGAAACACCATATATTTT.

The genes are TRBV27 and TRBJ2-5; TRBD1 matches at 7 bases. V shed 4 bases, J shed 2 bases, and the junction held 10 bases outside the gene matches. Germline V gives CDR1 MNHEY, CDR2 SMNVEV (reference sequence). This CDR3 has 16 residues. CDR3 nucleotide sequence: TGTGCCAGCAGTTCCCCCCAGACAGGGAATCAAGAGACCCAGTACTTC. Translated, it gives CASSSPQTGNQETQYF.

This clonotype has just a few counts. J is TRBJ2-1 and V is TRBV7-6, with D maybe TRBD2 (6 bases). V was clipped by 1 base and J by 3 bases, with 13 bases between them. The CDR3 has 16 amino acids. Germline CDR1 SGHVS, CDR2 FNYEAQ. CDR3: CASSLVLRGHYNEQFF. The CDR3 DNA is TGTGCCAGCAGCTTAGTATTGCGGGGTCACTACAATGAGCAGTTCTTC.

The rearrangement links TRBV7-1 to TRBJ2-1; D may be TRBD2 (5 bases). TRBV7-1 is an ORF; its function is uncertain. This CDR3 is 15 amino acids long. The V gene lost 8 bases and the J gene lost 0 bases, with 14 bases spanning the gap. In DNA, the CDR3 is TGTGCCAGCGTGGCGGGCTCGAGCTCCTACAATGAGCAGTTCTTC. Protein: CASVAGSSSYNEQFF.

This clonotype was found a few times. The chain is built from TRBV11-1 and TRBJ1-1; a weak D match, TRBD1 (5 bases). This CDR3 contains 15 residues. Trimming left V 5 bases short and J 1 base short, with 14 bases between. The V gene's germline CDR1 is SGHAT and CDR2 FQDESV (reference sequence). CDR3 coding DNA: TGTGCCAGCAGCGTCAGGAGGGGAGAGAACACTGAAGCTTTCTTT. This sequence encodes CASSVRRGENTEAFF.

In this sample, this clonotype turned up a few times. The CDR3 sequence: CASSPYRVAEAFF. The DNA for the CDR3 is TGTGCCAGCTCGCCCTACAGGGTAGCCGAAGCTTTCTTT. The genes are TRBV27 and TRBJ1-1; TRBD1 is a possible D gene (6 bases). V was trimmed by 8 bases and J by 8 bases, leaving 18 bases between them. Germline loops: CDR1 MNHEY, CDR2 SMNVEV (reference sequence). CDR3 length equals 13 residues.

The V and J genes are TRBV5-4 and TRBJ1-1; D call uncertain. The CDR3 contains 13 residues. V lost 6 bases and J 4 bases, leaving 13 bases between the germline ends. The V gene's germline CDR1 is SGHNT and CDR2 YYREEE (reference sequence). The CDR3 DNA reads TGTGCCAGCATTGCAATGGGAGGCACTGAAGCTTTCTTT. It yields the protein CASIAMGGTEAFF. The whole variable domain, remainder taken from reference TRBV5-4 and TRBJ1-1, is ETGVTQSPTHLIKTRGQQVTLRCSSQSGHNTVSWYQQALGQGPQFIFQYYREEENGRGNFPPRFSGLQFPNYSSELNVNALELDDSALYLCASIAMGGTEAFFGQGTRLTVV.

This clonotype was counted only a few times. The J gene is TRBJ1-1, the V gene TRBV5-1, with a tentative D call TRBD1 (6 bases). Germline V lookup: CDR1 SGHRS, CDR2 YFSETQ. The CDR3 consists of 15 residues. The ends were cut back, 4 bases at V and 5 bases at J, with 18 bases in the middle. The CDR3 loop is CASSPLGGEGTEAFF. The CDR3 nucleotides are TGCGCCAGCAGCCCCCTTGGGGGCGAGGGAACTGAAGCTTTCTTT.

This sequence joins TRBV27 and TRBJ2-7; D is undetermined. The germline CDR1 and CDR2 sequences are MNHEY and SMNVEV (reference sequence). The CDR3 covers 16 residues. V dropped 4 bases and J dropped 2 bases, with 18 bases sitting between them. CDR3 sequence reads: CASSSRMSKVPYEQYF. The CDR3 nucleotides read TGTGCCAGCAGTTCCCGGATGTCTAAGGTCCCCTACGAGCAGTACTTC.

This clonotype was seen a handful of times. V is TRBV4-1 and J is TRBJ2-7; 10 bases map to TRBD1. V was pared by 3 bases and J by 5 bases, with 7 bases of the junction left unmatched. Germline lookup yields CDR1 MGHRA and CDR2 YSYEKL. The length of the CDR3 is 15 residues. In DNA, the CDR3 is TGCGCCAGCAGCCATGGGACAGGGGACGTCGACGAGCAGTACGTC. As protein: CASSHGTGDVDEQYV.

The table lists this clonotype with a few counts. The CDR3 coding sequence is TGTGCCAGCAGCTTCCGGACAAGCCCCTACGAGCAGTACTTC. Translation gives CASSFRTSPYEQYF. The genes are TRBV7-8 and TRBJ2-7; perhaps TRBD1 as D (5 bases). Trimming shortened V by 3 bases and J by 2 bases, and 11 bases separated the two germline ends. The CDR3 runs to 14 residues. Germline assignment: CDR1 SGHVS and CDR2 FQNEAQ.

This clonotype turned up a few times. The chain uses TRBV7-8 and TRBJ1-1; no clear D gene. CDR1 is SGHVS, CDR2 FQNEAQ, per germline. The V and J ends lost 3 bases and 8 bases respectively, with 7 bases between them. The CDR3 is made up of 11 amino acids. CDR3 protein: CASSFSSEAFF. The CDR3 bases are TGTGCCAGCAGCTTTTCCAGCGAAGCTTTCTTT.

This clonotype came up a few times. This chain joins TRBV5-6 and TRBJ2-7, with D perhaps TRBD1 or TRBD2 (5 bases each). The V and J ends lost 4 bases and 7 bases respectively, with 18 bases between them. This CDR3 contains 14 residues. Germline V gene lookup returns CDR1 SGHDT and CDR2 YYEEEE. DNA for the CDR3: TGTGCCAGCAGCGTCGGGGACCCGTCGTGGGAGCAGTACTTC. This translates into CASSVGDPSWEQYF. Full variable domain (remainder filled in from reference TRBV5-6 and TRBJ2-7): DAGVTQSPTHLIKTRGQQVTLRCSPKSGHDTVSWYQQALGQGPQFIFQYYEEEERQRGNFPDRFSGHQFPNYSSELNVNALLLGDSALYLCASSVGDPSWEQYFGPGTRLTVT.

The CDR3 sequence is CASNDRGLNTEAFF. The CDR3 DNA reads as TGTGCCAGCAACGACAGGGGACTGAACACTGAAGCTTTCTTT. The rearrangement joins TRBV7-2 to TRBJ1-1; 8 nucleotides match TRBD1. This CDR3 is 14 amino acids long. From germline, CDR1 is SGHTA and CDR2 FQGNSA. The V gene end was trimmed by 7 bases and the J gene end by 0 bases; junction bases not matched to a gene: 4.